A selection of T cell receptor beta chains follows, all from one sample in a study of beta chain features in type 1 diabetes. Here immunoSEQ multiplex PCR was the method, and the copy in TCRdb shows in-frame clones only, minus some. This sample has approximately 240,000 clones, with around 15% found just once. Sequencing used naive CD4+ T cells from blood. Receptors were obtained from a man aged 25-45 years with type 1 diabetes. Both conserved end residues are part of each CDR3. Fields, in order: CDR3 DNA, CDR3 protein, D gene, V gene, clone size, J gene. D genes are given only for firm matches. Size is omitted from some rows. Given values are once, few, many or a class for expanded clones.

CDR3 DNA: TGTGCCAGCAGTTTAAGGGGGCCCCAGCATTTT
CDR3 protein: CASSLRGPQHF
D gene: -
V gene: TRBV28
clone size: -
J gene: TRBJ1-5

CDR3 DNA: TGTGCCAGCAGCATCACAGGGGGCCAAGCCACAGATACGCAGTATTTT
CDR3 protein: CASSITGGQATDTQYF
D gene: TRBD1
V gene: TRBV9
clone size: -
J gene: TRBJ2-3

CDR3 DNA: TGTGCCAGCAGGTCCGGTGGACCAGGACCCTACGAGCAGTACTTC
CDR3 protein: CASRSGGPGPYEQYF
D gene: -
V gene: TRBV7-9
clone size: few
J gene: TRBJ2-7

CDR3 DNA: TGTGCCAGCAGCGTGGCCGGGACTAGCGGCAATGAGCAGTTCTTC
CDR3 protein: CASSVAGTSGNEQFF
D gene: TRBD2
V gene: TRBV9
clone size: few
J gene: TRBJ2-1

CDR3 DNA: TGTGCCAGCAGCTCCGGGACTAGCGGGAGGGATACGCAGTATTTT
CDR3 protein: CASSSGTSGRDTQYF
D gene: TRBD2
V gene: TRBV7-9
clone size: -
J gene: TRBJ2-3

CDR3 DNA: TGTGCCAGCAGCGTAGTCCAGGCTTCCTATGGCTACACCTTC
CDR3 protein: CASSVVQASYGYTF
D gene: -
V gene: TRBV9
clone size: few
J gene: TRBJ1-2

CDR3 DNA: TGTGCCAGCAGCGTAGGGGTCAGCGGGGATGGCTACACCTTC
CDR3 protein: CASSVGVSGDGYTF
D gene: -
V gene: TRBV9
clone size: -
J gene: TRBJ1-2

CDR3 DNA: TGTGCCAGCAGCCAATACTCTCGCAGGGGGAACACTGAAGCTTTCTTT
CDR3 protein: CASSQYSRRGNTEAFF
D gene: -
V gene: TRBV16
clone size: few
J gene: TRBJ1-1

CDR3 DNA: TGTGCCAGCAGTTTGCCCCTTCCTGGACAGGGGAGTCGGAATGAGCAGTTCTTC
CDR3 protein: CASSLPLPGQGSRNEQFF
D gene: TRBD1
V gene: TRBV28
clone size: few
J gene: TRBJ2-1

CDR3 DNA: TGTGCCTGGAGTGCCTCGTTAGCGGGGGGTTACAATGAGCAGTTCTTC
CDR3 protein: CAWSASLAGGYNEQFF
D gene: TRBD2
V gene: TRBV30
clone size: few
J gene: TRBJ2-1

CDR3 DNA: TGCAGCGTTGTGGGGGTCGAGAAGGGGACTGGAAACACCATATATTTT
CDR3 protein: CSVVGVEKGTGNTIYF
D gene: -
V gene: TRBV29-1
clone size: -
J gene: TRBJ1-3

CDR3 DNA: TGTGCCAGCAGTTTAGAGGGATTGGGGGCTTTCTTT
CDR3 protein: CASSLEGLGAFF
D gene: -
V gene: TRBV28
clone size: few
J gene: TRBJ1-1

CDR3 DNA: TGTGCCAGCGGACTAGGGAACAATGAGCAGTTCTTC
CDR3 protein: CASGLGNNEQFF
D gene: TRBD2
V gene: TRBV10-3
clone size: few
J gene: TRBJ2-1

CDR3 DNA: TGTGCCAGCAGTTTGGTACTAGCCACAGATACGCAGTATTTT
CDR3 protein: CASSLVLATDTQYF
D gene: -
V gene: TRBV27
clone size: few
J gene: TRBJ2-3

CDR3 DNA: TGCGCCAGCAGCCAAGATTTGTGGGGGGATTCCTACGAGCAGTACTTC
CDR3 protein: CASSQDLWGDSYEQYF
D gene: -
V gene: TRBV4-1
clone size: -
J gene: TRBJ2-7

CDR3 DNA: TGTGCCAGTAGGATTTCTAGCGGTCATACGCAGTATTTT
CDR3 protein: CASRISSGHTQYF
D gene: TRBD2
V gene: TRBV19
clone size: -
J gene: TRBJ2-3

CDR3 DNA: TGTGCCAGCAAAGGTAGCTCCTCCTACAATGAGCAGTTCTTC
CDR3 protein: CASKGSSSYNEQFF
D gene: -
V gene: TRBV9
clone size: -
J gene: TRBJ2-1

CDR3 DNA: TGTGCCAGCAGCCAAGTTCAGGGAACCTATGGCTACACCTTC
CDR3 protein: CASSQVQGTYGYTF
D gene: -
V gene: TRBV4-2
clone size: few
J gene: TRBJ1-2

CDR3 DNA: TGCAGCGTTGGCCTTAGCTTATCCGAGCTGTTTTTT
CDR3 protein: CSVGLSLSELFF
D gene: -
V gene: TRBV29-1
clone size: few
J gene: TRBJ2-2

CDR3 DNA: TGTGCCTGGAGTGTAGTAGAATACTACGAGCAGTACTTC
CDR3 protein: CAWSVVEYYEQYF
D gene: -
V gene: TRBV30
clone size: -
J gene: TRBJ2-7

CDR3 DNA: TGTGCCACCCGGACTAGCGGGAGCCCTCAATACTTC
CDR3 protein: CATRTSGSPQYF
D gene: TRBD2
V gene: TRBV6-1
clone size: few
J gene: TRBJ2-5

CDR3 DNA: TGTGCCAGCAGCCCCTCTGCCAGGGGAGAGACCCAGTACTTC
CDR3 protein: CASSPSARGETQYF
D gene: -
V gene: TRBV7-3
clone size: few
J gene: TRBJ2-5

CDR3 DNA: TGTGCCAGTAGTATCGACAGTCCCTCCTACAATGAGCAGTTCTTC
CDR3 protein: CASSIDSPSYNEQFF
D gene: -
V gene: TRBV19
clone size: -
J gene: TRBJ2-1

CDR3 DNA: TGTGCCATCACCTTTGGCGGGGCTGAGCAGTTCTTC
CDR3 protein: CAITFGGAEQFF
D gene: -
V gene: TRBV10-3
clone size: -
J gene: TRBJ2-1

CDR3 DNA: TGTGCCAGCATCGCCGCACAGGGAATAAACACCGGGGAGCTGTTTTTT
CDR3 protein: CASIAAQGINTGELFF
D gene: -
V gene: TRBV7-2
clone size: few
J gene: TRBJ2-2

CDR3 DNA: TGTGCCAGCAGCCTCGACCAAGAGACCCAGTACTTC
CDR3 protein: CASSLDQETQYF
D gene: -
V gene: TRBV7-9
clone size: -
J gene: TRBJ2-5

CDR3 DNA: TGTGCCAGCAGCTTAGGGTACGGGGGTCGAGAGACCCAGTACTTC
CDR3 protein: CASSLGYGGRETQYF
D gene: -
V gene: TRBV7-2
clone size: -
J gene: TRBJ2-5

CDR3 DNA: TGTGCCAGCAGCCAAGAGAGACTCCACTACAATGAGCAGTTCTTC
CDR3 protein: CASSQERLHYNEQFF
D gene: -
V gene: TRBV4-2
clone size: -
J gene: TRBJ2-1

CDR3 DNA: TGTGCCTGGAGTGTACCGGGGGCGCTCGGTCAGCCCCAGCATTTT
CDR3 protein: CAWSVPGALGQPQHF
D gene: -
V gene: TRBV30
clone size: -
J gene: TRBJ1-5

CDR3 DNA: TGTGCCTTGCATACAGGCGCTGGGGCCAACGTCCTGACTTTC
CDR3 protein: CALHTGAGANVLTF
D gene: -
V gene: TRBV30
clone size: few
J gene: TRBJ2-6

CDR3 DNA: TGTGCCAGCCTTTACAGCTCCTACGAGCAGTACTTC
CDR3 protein: CASLYSSYEQYF
D gene: -
V gene: TRBV27
clone size: -
J gene: TRBJ2-7